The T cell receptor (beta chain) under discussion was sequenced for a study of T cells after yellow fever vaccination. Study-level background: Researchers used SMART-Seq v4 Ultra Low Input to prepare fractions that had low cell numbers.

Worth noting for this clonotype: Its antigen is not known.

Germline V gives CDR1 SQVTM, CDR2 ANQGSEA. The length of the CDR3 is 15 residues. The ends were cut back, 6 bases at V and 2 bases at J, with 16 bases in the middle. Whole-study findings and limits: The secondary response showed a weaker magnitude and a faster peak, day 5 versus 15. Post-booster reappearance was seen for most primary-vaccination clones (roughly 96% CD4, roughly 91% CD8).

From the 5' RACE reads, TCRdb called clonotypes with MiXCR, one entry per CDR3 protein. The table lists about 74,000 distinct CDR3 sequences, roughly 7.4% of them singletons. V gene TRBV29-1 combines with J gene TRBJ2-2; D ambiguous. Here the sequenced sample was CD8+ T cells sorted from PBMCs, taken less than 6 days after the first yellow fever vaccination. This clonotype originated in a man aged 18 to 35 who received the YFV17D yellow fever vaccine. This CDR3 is CSVVFGDPNTGELFF. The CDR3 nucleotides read TGCAGCGTGGTCTTCGGAGACCCAAACACCGGGGAGCTGTTTTTT.